Included here is one T cell receptor beta chain sequence, with context. Its antigen remains unidentified. The record originates from a study of shared clonotypes between healthy human individuals. Whole-study context: The donor pool was made up of a couple of women and three men aged 18 to 49.

TCRdb keeps only in-frame clones here, not all; method: immunoSEQ multiplex PCR. The data show a few hundred thousand clones, about 65% seen once. The V gene's germline CDR1 is SNHLY and CDR2 FYNNEI. This CDR3 comprises 13 residues. V lost 8 bases, J lost 6 bases, and 14 bases lay in between. Overall study findings and caveats: Represented diversity, genetic and exposure-history alike, was limited by few donors.

Sequencing input: memory CD4+ T cells sorted from blood. Subset in this sample: CD45RA-negative fraction. The chain couples TRBV2 to TRBJ1-3; D perhaps matches TRBD1 (5 bases). The sequence was collected from a man aged 25 to 40 in good health. In DNA, the CDR3 is TGTGCCAGCTTGTTTGACAGTGAAAACACCATATATTTT. Amino acid sequence: CASLFDSENTIYF.